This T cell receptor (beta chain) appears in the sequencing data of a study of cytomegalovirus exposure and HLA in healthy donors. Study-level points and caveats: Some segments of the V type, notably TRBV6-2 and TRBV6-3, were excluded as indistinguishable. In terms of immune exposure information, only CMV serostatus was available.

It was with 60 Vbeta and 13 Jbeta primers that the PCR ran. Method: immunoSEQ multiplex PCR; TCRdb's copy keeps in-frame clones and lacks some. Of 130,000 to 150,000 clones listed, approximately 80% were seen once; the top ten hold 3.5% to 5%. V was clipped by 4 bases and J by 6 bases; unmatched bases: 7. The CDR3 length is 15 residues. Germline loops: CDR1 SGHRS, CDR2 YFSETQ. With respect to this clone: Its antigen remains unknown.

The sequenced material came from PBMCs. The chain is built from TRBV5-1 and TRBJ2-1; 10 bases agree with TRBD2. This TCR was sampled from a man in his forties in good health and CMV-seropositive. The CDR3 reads CASSLAGVGSNEQFF. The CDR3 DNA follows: TGCGCCAGCAGCCTAGCGGGAGTAGGGTCCAATGAGCAGTTCTTC.